Each of the 29 T cell receptor beta chains below was sequenced from the same sample in a study of T-cell reconstitution after alpha-beta-depleted transplantation in children. A library of TCRbeta sequences, prepared with unique molecular identifiers, was generated. Using its own MiXCR run on the PCR reads, TCRdb lists one record per CDR3 protein. The sample holds over 150,000 distinct CDR3 sequences, roughly 14% seen once. The sequenced sample was PBMCs from the stem cell graft donor, obtained from the stem cell graft. The receptors shown here come from a human donor who donated a stem cell graft to a child with acute lymphoblastic leukemia.

This clonotype came up a few times. This chain links TRBV4-1 with TRBJ2-3, with 7 bases matching TRBD2. This CDR3 spans 15 amino acids. Germline values: CDR1 MGHRA, CDR2 YSYEKL. V was clipped by 3 bases and J by 7 bases; unmatched bases: 10. The CDR3 loop is CASSQLAALGYTQYF. The CDR3 nucleotides read TGCGCCAGCAGCCAGCTAGCGGCGCTGGGGTATACGCAGTATTTT.

This clonotype was observed many times. The chain couples TRBV29-1 to TRBJ1-2; D unclear. The CDR3 is made up of 11 amino acids. Germline loops: CDR1 SQVTM, CDR2 ANQGSEA. V was clipped by 5 bases and J by 4 bases, with 8 bases between them. CDR3 sequence reads: CSVPKSYGYTF. As DNA, the CDR3 is TGCAGCGTTCCCAAGAGCTATGGCTACACCTTC.

Many counts were recorded for this clonotype. The genes are TRBV29-1 and TRBJ2-7; 11 bases are shared with TRBD2. The CDR3 is made up of 16 amino acids. Germline values: CDR1 SQVTM, CDR2 ANQGSEA. V lost 4 bases to trimming and J lost 6 bases; unmatched junction nucleotides: 14. The CDR3 nucleotides read TGCAGCGTTGTTGGGCCCAGGGCTAGCGGGAGGTCCGAGCAGTACTTC. It is translated as CSVVGPRASGRSEQYF.

This clonotype has a count of ten or more. The J gene is TRBJ2-2, the V gene TRBV7-9; 11 bases are a match to TRBD2. The V segment lost 5 bases and the J segment 0 bases; nucleotides outside the gene matches: 5. The CDR3 is 17 amino acids. Germline CDR1 SEHNR, CDR2 FQNEAQ (reference sequence). CDR3 sequence: CASSQGLAEANTGELFF. In nucleotides, the CDR3 is TGTGCCAGCAGCCAGGGACTAGCGGAAGCGAACACCGGGGAGCTGTTTTTT.

This clonotype was observed at least ten times. The rearrangement uses TRBV7-8 and TRBJ2-7; tentative D call: TRBD2 (5 bases). Per germline, CDR1 SGHVS and CDR2 FQNEAQ. The CDR3 spans 15 residues. The V end lost 5 bases, the J end lost 3 bases, and 17 bases lay between the germline ends. For the CDR3, the DNA is TGTGCCAGCAGCCCTCACGGACTCCATTACTACGAGCAGTACTTC. Translating it yields CASSPHGLHYYEQYF.

J is TRBJ1-1 and V is TRBV28, with a tentative D call TRBD1 (5 bases). The CDR3 runs 12 residues. V gave up 3 bases and J gave up 8 bases, with 10 bases separating them. In germline, CDR1 is MDHEN, CDR2 SYDVKM. The CDR3 reads CASSLGPEEAFF. The CDR3 coding sequence is TGTGCCAGCAGTTTGGGGCCTGAGGAAGCTTTCTTT.

There are many counts of this clonotype. The chain combines TRBV20-1 with TRBJ2-7; D remains ambiguous. Trimming cost V 0 bases and J 3 bases, with 9 bases left between them. This CDR3 region has 13 residues. The germline V gene encodes CDR1 DFQATT and CDR2 SNEGSKA (reference sequence). This CDR3 is CSARDQGNYEQYF. CDR3 bases: TGCAGTGCTAGAGATCAAGGTAACTACGAGCAGTACTTC.

At least ten counts were recorded for this clonotype. The chain has TRBV12-3 or TRBV12-4 and TRBJ2-3; D is unresolved. Deletions cut 1 base from V and 2 bases from J, with 4 bases between. The CDR3 spans 13 residues. The CDR3 is CASSLGFTDTQYF. For the CDR3, the DNA is TGTGCCAGCAGTTTAGGATTCACAGATACGCAGTATTTT.

This clonotype was detected many times. One end of the junction does not line up with germline, which may come from a read error. The rearrangement joins TRBV11-3 to TRBJ1-1; 7 bases agree with TRBD1. CDR3 length: 13 residues. CDR1 is SGHNT and CDR2 is YENEEA in the germline V gene. The DNA of the CDR3 is TGTGCCAGCAGCTTAGGCGTCCGGGACAGCTATCAATTT. Translation gives CASSLGVRDSYQF.

V gene TRBV7-9 combines with J gene TRBJ2-1; D uncertain. The V gene's germline CDR1 is SEHNR and CDR2 FQNEAQ (reference sequence). CDR3 length equals 14 residues. V was cut by 1 base and J by 5 bases, with 9 bases left in between. In DNA form, the CDR3 reads TGTGCCAGCAGCTTAGGGGGATCACACAATGAGCAGTTCTTC. This translates into CASSLGGSHNEQFF.

V usage is TRBV7-9 and J usage is TRBJ1-1, with 10 bases lining up with TRBD1. With 0 bases clipped from V and 4 bases from J, the junction kept 8 bases outside the gene matches. CDR1 and CDR2 from the germline V gene are SEHNR and FQNEAQ (reference sequence). This CDR3 has 17 amino acids. The CDR3 loop reads CASSLARGQGLVTEAFF. The CDR3, as DNA: TGTGCCAGCAGCTTAGCGCGGGGACAGGGGCTTGTCACTGAAGCTTTCTTT.

Ten or more counts support this clonotype. The chain joins TRBV6-1 to TRBJ2-3; D is ambiguous. This CDR3 is 13 amino acids long. The germline V and J ends were trimmed by 0 bases and 4 bases, with 5 bases remaining between them. CDR1 and CDR2 (germline): MNHNS, SASEGT. The CDR3 loop is CASSEAPADTQYF. CDR3 in DNA: TGTGCCAGCAGTGAAGCCCCGGCAGATACGCAGTATTTT.

This clonotype was recorded at least ten times. The gene calls are TRBV12-3 or TRBV12-4 and TRBJ1-1; 7 nucleotides agree with TRBD1. Trimming took 6 bases from V and 0 from J; bases not matched to a gene: 4. The CDR3 has 14 residues. The CDR3 region has the DNA TGTGCCAGCAGATTGGACAGGATGAACACTGAAGCTTTCTTT. Its protein is CASRLDRMNTEAFF.

This clonotype came up many times. The gene calls are TRBV30 and TRBJ2-1; 8 nucleotides align to TRBD2. The CDR3 extends over 14 amino acids. V lost 4 bases and J lost 9; bases outside the gene matches: 11. Germline CDR1 is GTSNPN and CDR2 is SVGIG (reference sequence). This CDR3 is CAWNQGLEWGEQFF. The CDR3 DNA reads as TGTGCCTGGAATCAGGGACTAGAGTGGGGTGAGCAGTTCTTC. The variable domain in full, with the rest retrieved from reference TRBV30 and TRBJ2-1, is SQTIHQWPATLVQPVGSPLSLECTVEGTSNPNLYWYRQAAGRGLQLLFYSVGIGQISSEVPQNLSASRPQDRQFILSSKKLLLSDSGFYLCAWNQGLEWGEQFFGPGTRLTVL.

The V call is TRBV12-3 or TRBV12-4, the J call TRBJ2-3, with no clear D. The CDR3 covers 11 residues. The V gene lost 10 bases and the J gene lost 5 bases, with 10 bases spanning the gap. CDR3: CAIRLRDTQYF. The CDR3 DNA follows: TGTGCCATCCGCCTCAGAGATACGCAGTATTTT.

Many counts were recorded for this clonotype. The chain joins TRBV29-1 to TRBJ2-7; possibly TRBD1 for D (6 bases). The CDR3 spans 12 residues. Trimming stripped 7 bases from V and 1 base from J, with 11 bases between. CDR1 is SQVTM and CDR2 is ANQGSEA in the germline V gene. CDR3 sequence reads: CSGQEASYEQYF. DNA for the CDR3: TGCAGCGGACAGGAGGCTTCCTACGAGCAGTACTTC.

This clonotype was counted once. The chain employs TRBV11-2 and TRBJ2-7; D perhaps matches TRBD1 (5 bases). V was shortened by 0 bases and J by 7 bases, with 7 bases between the two germline ends. The CDR3 runs to 12 residues. The germline V gene has CDR1 SGHAT and CDR2 FQNNGV. The CDR3 sequence: CASSLERTEQYF. CDR3 DNA: TGTGCCAGCAGCTTAGAGAGGACAGAGCAGTACTTC.

Many counts were recorded for this clonotype. The chain is built from TRBV9 and TRBJ2-2; D call uncertain. The CDR3 has 16 amino acids. Germline CDR1 and CDR2: SGDLS and YYNGEE. V was clipped by 4 bases and J by 3 bases, with 16 bases between them. The CDR3 region is CASSSRGTVDTGELFF. The CDR3 coding sequence is TGTGCCAGCAGCTCCCGCGGTACCGTCGACACCGGGGAGCTGTTTTTT.

The chain employs TRBV5-1 and TRBJ2-2; perhaps TRBD1 as D (6 bases). V was clipped by 6 bases and J by 7 bases, with 16 bases between them. This CDR3 is built from 14 residues. Germline V lookup: CDR1 SGHRS, CDR2 YFSETQ. CDR3 loop: CASKEAGVSGELFF. The CDR3 bases are TGCGCCAGCAAGGAGGCAGGGGTTAGCGGGGAGCTGTTTTTT.

Turning to this clonotype: The junction differs from germline at one of its ends, possibly a read error. The chain couples TRBV20-1 to TRBJ2-5, with D unresolved. The germline V gene encodes CDR1 DFQATT and CDR2 SNEGSKA (reference sequence). The CDR3 runs 12 residues. CDR3 protein: CSADGRKEAQYF. The CDR3 DNA reads as TGCAGTGCGGACGGAAGGAAAGAGGCCCAGTACTTC.

This clonotype was seen repeatedly, ten times or more. The V gene is TRBV4-2, the J gene TRBJ2-2; D gene unclear. The CDR3 sequence is 12 residues long. Germline CDR1 LGHNA, CDR2 YNFKEQ. V was pared by 0 bases and J by 7 bases, with 3 bases between. Here the CDR3 DNA reads TGTGCCAGCAGCCAAGAAGGCGGGGAGCTGTTTTTT. Its translation: CASSQEGGELFF.

This clonotype was seen repeatedly, ten times or more. V usage is TRBV19 and J usage is TRBJ2-5; D ambiguous. The V gene lost 1 base and the J gene lost 2 bases, with 8 bases spanning the gap. The CDR3 loop spans 14 amino acids. Germline assignment: CDR1 LNHDA and CDR2 SQIVND (reference sequence). CDR3 DNA: TGTGCCAGTAGTATAGCAAACAGTCAAGAGACCCAGTACTTC. This encodes CASSIANSQETQYF.

This clonotype was detected a few times. The chain has TRBV11-2 and TRBJ1-5; tentatively, D is TRBD1 (5 bases). Trimming removed 5 bases from V and 7 bases from J, with 15 bases in between. The CDR3 loop spans 14 amino acids. The V gene's germline CDR1 is SGHAT and CDR2 FQNNGV. The DNA of the CDR3 is TGTGCCAGCAGCCGAAGTGGGGGAGGGCAGCCCCAGCATTTT. Protein product: CASSRSGGGQPQHF.

This clonotype appeared many times. The V gene is TRBV12-3 or TRBV12-4, the J gene TRBJ2-5, with D tentatively TRBD1 or TRBD2 (7 bases each). This CDR3 has 14 amino acids. Trimming stripped 7 bases from V and 7 bases from J, with 19 bases between. The DNA of the CDR3 is TGTGCCAGCATCAGGGGAGGGGGCGAGTCGACCCAGTACTTC. Amino acid sequence: CASIRGGGESTQYF.

On this clonotype itself: Germline and junction disagree at one end, which may indicate a read error. The chain joins TRBV12-3 or TRBV12-4 to TRBJ2-3; D is perhaps TRBD2 (5 bases). The CDR3 is 14 residues long. The CDR3 reads CASSLGVFTDTQYF. The CDR3, as DNA: TGCGCCAGCAGTTTGGGAGTCTTCACAGATACGCAGTATTTT.

This clonotype has at least ten counts. V gene TRBV27 combines with J gene TRBJ2-7, with D perhaps TRBD1 (6 bases). The germline gives CDR1 MNHEY, CDR2 SMNVEV (reference sequence). The CDR3 runs 15 residues. The V end lost 5 bases, the J end lost 0 bases, and 14 bases lay between the germline ends. The CDR3 loop is CASSVDRSGSYEQYF. The DNA for the CDR3 is TGTGCCAGCAGTGTCGACAGGTCAGGCTCCTACGAGCAGTACTTC.

This clonotype was observed at least ten times. The chain uses TRBV20-1 and TRBJ1-1, with D uncertain. Trimming shortened V by 0 bases and J by 4 bases, and 9 bases separated the two germline ends. The CDR3 has 13 residues. Looked up from germline, CDR1 is DFQATT and CDR2 is SNEGSKA (reference sequence). The CDR3 nucleotides read TGCAGTGCTAGAGATTCGGGGAGCACTGAAGCTTTCTTT. Translated, it gives CSARDSGSTEAFF.

This clonotype turned up a few times. The chain recombines TRBV25-1 with TRBJ2-3; perhaps TRBD2 as D (5 bases). Between the trimmed V and J ends, which lost 7 bases and 5 bases, there was a span of 7 bases. Looked up from germline, CDR1 is MGHDK and CDR2 is SYGVNS. CDR3 size: 11 residues. The CDR3 reads CASNEGDTQYF. The CDR3 region has the DNA TGTGCCAGCAATGAGGGAGATACGCAGTATTTT. The whole variable domain, remainder taken from reference TRBV25-1 and TRBJ2-3, is EADIYQTPRYLVIGTGKKITLECSQTMGHDKMYWYQQDPGMELHLIHYSYGVNSTEKGDLSSESTVSRIRTEHFPLTLESARPSHTSQYLCASNEGDTQYFGPGTRLTVL.

A remark on this clonotype: Given a much more abundant clone one base away, this may be a read error. This chain connects TRBV3-1 to TRBJ2-7, with D unclear. CDR1 and CDR2 from the germline V gene are LGHDT and YNNKEL (reference sequence). The CDR3 is made up of 14 amino acids. Trimming stripped 0 bases from V and 9 bases from J, with 15 bases between. For the CDR3, the DNA is TGTGCCAGCAGCCAAGACTATTTCTCAAACGCGCAGTACTTC. This codes for CASSQDYFSNAQYF.